These 16 T cell receptor beta chains share one sample of origin, sequenced in a study of T cell repertoires in cytomegalovirus infection. TCRdb re-analysed the reads in MiXCR, keeping a single row per CDR3 protein. The repertoire holds approximately 770,000 distinct CDR3 sequences, with almost 30% as singletons. Their target antigens are unknown. Source: cultured CD8+ T cells from PBMCs, taken from culture after CMV antigen stimulation. All receptors derive from a human donor in good health (CMV status not recorded). Some clones in this sample may be carry-over from other donors' samples.

This clonotype was counted between two and nine times. The CDR3 sequence: CASTQLAGSTDTQYF. The CDR3 DNA reads TGTGCCAGCACCCAACTAGCGGGAAGCACAGATACGCAGTATTTT. The V and J genes are TRBV11-2 and TRBJ2-3, with 10 positions matching TRBD2. The germline CDR1 and CDR2 sequences are SGHAT and FQNNGV. This CDR3 is 15 amino acids long. V shed 7 bases and J 0 bases; nucleotides not matched to a gene: 4.

The V gene is TRBV25-1, the J gene TRBJ2-3, with 16 bases fitting TRBD2. The J segment lost 5 bases and the V segment lost 1 base, leaving 12 bases of the junction unmatched. The V gene's germline CDR1 is MGHDK and CDR2 SYGVNS. The CDR3 is made up of 20 amino acids. The CDR3 sequence is CASSESPYGTSGGGRDTQYF. Here the CDR3 DNA reads TGTGCCAGCAGTGAATCACCTTACGGGACTAGCGGGGGGGGAAGAGATACGCAGTATTTT.

This clonotype was recorded a few times. The genes are TRBV10-3 and TRBJ1-2, with 8 bases fitting TRBD1. With V trimmed by 3 bases and J by 0 bases, 12 bases remained unmatched. The CDR3 covers 18 residues. Germline V gives CDR1 ENHRY, CDR2 SYGVKD. CDR3 bases: TGTGCCATCAGTGACCTCCGGACAGGGAATAAGGCTAACTATGGCTACACCTTC. Its protein is CAISDLRTGNKANYGYTF.

This clonotype appeared a few times. The genes are TRBV11-2 and TRBJ1-2; D is uncertain. The germline gives CDR1 SGHAT, CDR2 FQNNGV. V lost 2 bases and J lost 4, with 14 bases in between. The CDR3 covers 15 residues. The CDR3 protein is CASSLSPTNFYGYTF. The CDR3 nucleotides read TGTGCCAGCAGCTTAAGTCCGACAAACTTCTATGGCTACACCTTC.

A few counts support this clonotype. The gene calls are TRBV7-9 and TRBJ2-5; 8 bases agree with TRBD1. From germline, CDR1 is SEHNR and CDR2 FQNEAQ (reference sequence). V lost 4 bases, J lost 4 bases, and 11 bases stayed unmatched. This CDR3 has 16 amino acids. The CDR3 reads CASSSNRQGIIETQYF. CDR3 nucleotides: TGTGCCAGCAGCTCCAACCGACAGGGGATAATAGAGACCCAGTACTTC. The entire variable domain, with the rest obtained from reference TRBV7-9 and TRBJ2-5, is as follows: DTGVSQNPRHKITKRGQNVTFRCDPISEHNRLYWYRQTLGQGPEFLTYFQNEAQLEKSRLLSDRFSAERPKGSFSTLEIQRTEQGDSAMYLCASSSNRQGIIETQYFGPGTRLLVL.

The chain has TRBV12-5 and TRBJ1-6; D is unresolved. Germline V gives CDR1 LGHNT, CDR2 FRNRAP. V lost 7 bases and J lost 7, with 23 bases in between. The CDR3 has 17 amino acids. CDR3 coding DNA: TGTGCTAGTGCCCCTATCGGGGAATTCGGTGTCAATTCACCCCTCCACTTT. It specifies CASAPIGEFGVNSPLHF.

This chain's CDR3 is CASSLETVSPLHF. The CDR3 nucleotides are TGTGCCAGCAGCTTAGAGACAGTTTCACCCCTCCACTTT. The gene calls are TRBV7-6 and TRBJ1-6; D may be TRBD1 (5 bases). Germline V gene lookup returns CDR1 SGHVS and CDR2 FNYEAQ. The length of the CDR3 is 13 residues. The V end was cut by 1 base, the J end by 9 bases, with 7 bases between. The full variable domain, its missing parts supplied by reference TRBV7-6 and TRBJ1-6, is GAGVSQSPRYKVTKRGQDVALRCDPISGHVSLYWYRQALGQGPEFLTYFNYEAQQDKSGLPNDRFSAERPEGSISTLTIQRTEQRDSAMYRCASSLETVSPLHFGNGTRLTVT.

This clonotype was observed a few times. The rearrangement uses TRBV7-2 and TRBJ1-6; D is undetermined. The ends were cut back, 1 base at V and 7 bases at J, with 14 bases in the middle. The CDR3 is 16 residues long. The V gene's germline CDR1 is SGHTA and CDR2 FQGNSA. In nucleotides, the CDR3 is TGTGCCAGCAGCTTAGGCGTCTGGCTGAGAAATTCACCCCTCCACTTT. Its protein is CASSLGVWLRNSPLHF.

The table lists this clonotype with a few counts. The CDR3 here is CASSFTVPGTKDTEAFF. CDR3 coding DNA: TGTGCCAGCAGTTTCACGGTCCCAGGTACCAAGGACACTGAAGCTTTCTTT. The rearrangement joins TRBV12-3 or TRBV12-4 to TRBJ1-1; no reliable D call. The V end lost 3 bases, the J end lost 3 bases, and 20 bases lay between the germline ends. The CDR3 contains 17 residues.

This clonotype was detected ten times or more. The chain joins TRBV12-5 to TRBJ2-1; unclear D gene. Trimming stripped 0 bases from V and 1 base from J, with 1 base between. The CDR3 is 13 residues long. The germline gives CDR1 LGHNT, CDR2 FRNRAP. In DNA form, the CDR3 reads TGTGCTAGTGGTTTGGTGTCCTACAATGAGCAGTTCTTC. Protein: CASGLVSYNEQFF.

This clonotype was detected a few times. The chain couples TRBV28 to TRBJ1-5; no firm D call. The CDR3 has 15 residues. Germline CDR1 reads MDHEN; CDR2 reads SYDVKM. The V end was cut by 8 bases, the J end by 2 bases, with 16 bases between. Here the CDR3 DNA reads TGTGCCAGCCAATTTTATGGACTGGGCAATCAGCCCCAGCATTTT. Translation gives CASQFYGLGNQPQHF.

The genes are TRBV5-4 and TRBJ2-6, with unresolved D. Trimming pared 4 bases from V and 0 bases from J, leaving 8 bases between. This CDR3 has 15 residues. Germline V gives CDR1 SGHNT, CDR2 YYREEE (reference sequence). CDR3 in DNA: TGTGCCAGCAGCCTGTCCTTCTCTGGGGCCAACGTCCTGACTTTC. Residues: CASSLSFSGANVLTF.

A word on this clonotype: The junction departs from germline at one end; a sequencing error may be responsible. The V gene is TRBV5-4, the J gene TRBJ2-1, with a weak D call TRBD1 (5 bases). The CDR3 has 16 residues. Germline CDR1 reads SGHNT; CDR2 reads YYREEE (reference sequence). CDR3 nucleotides: TGTGCCAGCAGCTTTCAGGGCGAAACGCTCTACAATGAGCAGTTTTTC. Protein sequence: CASSFQGETLYNEQFF.

The J gene is TRBJ1-3, the V gene TRBV10-2; D is unclear. V was shortened by 7 bases and J by 0 bases, with 7 bases between the two germline ends. Germline assignment: CDR1 WSHSY and CDR2 SAAADI. The CDR3 runs to 13 residues. The CDR3 DNA is TGCGCCAGCATGGCGTACTCTGGAAACACCATATATTTT. This encodes CASMAYSGNTIYF.

This clonotype was recorded many times. This chain links TRBV7-9 with TRBJ1-6, with D possibly matching TRBD1 (5 bases). Per germline, CDR1 SEHNR and CDR2 FQNEAQ (reference sequence). This CDR3 has 17 amino acids. V was shortened by 6 bases and J by 7 bases, with 22 bases between the two germline ends. This CDR3 reads CASSLPGLLDPNSPLHF. CDR3 coding DNA: TGTGCCAGCAGTTTACCGGGACTCCTCGACCCCAATTCACCCCTCCACTTT.

The table lists this clonotype with many counts. This rearrangement joins TRBV7-2 to TRBJ2-1; TRBD1 matches at 7 bases. Germline trimming cut 5 bases from V and 7 bases from J; bases unmatched to any gene: 5. CDR1 and CDR2 from the germline V gene are SGHTA and FQGNSA. This CDR3 is built from 13 residues. The CDR3 spells CASSPNRGNEQFF. CDR3 in DNA: TGTGCCAGCAGCCCCAACAGGGGAAATGAGCAGTTCTTC.